This TCR beta chain emerged from a study of patients and donors after allogeneic stem cell transplantation. Each CDR3 protein gets one entry after TCRdb re-called the RT-PCR reads with MiXCR. The sample shows approximately 210,000 distinct CDR3 sequences, around two fifths of them seen only once. J gave up 5 bases and V 2 bases, and 8 bases lay outside the gene matches. In germline, CDR1 is SGDLS, CDR2 YYNGEE. The CDR3 runs to 15 residues. The genes are TRBV9 and TRBJ2-7, with 9 bases matching TRBD1. This clonotype was obtained from a human donor who was either an allogeneic HSCT recipient or a stem cell or donor lymphocyte infusion donor (not recorded which). It is not recorded whose cells these are; they may come from a transplant donor. The sequenced sample consisted of blood, either unsorted or a sorted T cell fraction (not recorded which). The CDR3 here is CASSVQGTGTDEQYF. CDR3 DNA: TGTGCCAGCAGCGTGCAGGGGACAGGGACTGACGAGCAGTACTTC.